This TCR beta chain appears in the sequencing data of a study of spatial heterogeneity in lung cancer. Looking at the study overall: Sequences of the beta chain were consistently detected in greater numbers than alpha-chain sequences. Study-wide results and limits: There were more appearances of ubiquitous expanded tumor TCRs in blood at resection than at follow-up.

This clonotype was detected a few times. The antigen is undetermined. The time point was: blood at routine non-recurrence follow-up after resection. J gave up 5 bases and V 3 bases, and 11 bases lay outside the gene matches. The CDR3 spans 17 residues. Germline loops: CDR1 MNHEY, CDR2 SVGEGT. The presence of a unique molecular identifier marked each TCR cDNA molecule. TCRdb re-analysed the 5' RACE reads in MiXCR, keeping a single row per CDR3 protein. The repertoire consists of roughly 120,000 distinct CDR3 sequences, with 10% to 11% occurring once and the leading ten covering 24%. Material: PBMCs, obtained at follow-up. The clonotype comes from a female donor with early-stage non-small cell lung cancer. The chain links TRBV6-2 or TRBV6-3 to TRBJ2-5, with 11 bases lining up with TRBD2. The CDR3 here is CASSYALLAGAGETQYF. As DNA, the CDR3 is TGTGCCAGCAGTTATGCCTTACTAGCGGGAGCCGGGGAGACCCAGTACTTC.